Below are 5 T cell receptor beta chains sequenced from a single sample in a study of T cells expressing NK-cell markers. With the 5' RACE reads reprocessed, TCRdb shows one record per CDR3 protein and no DNA. The sample totals around 280,000 distinct CDR3 sequences; its top ten clones hold around 0.37%. Sample: blood T cells: a sorted CD56 or NKG2C T cell subset, CD4+ or CD8+ T cells, or bulk PBMC T cells (not recorded which). All receptors come from a man younger than 35 in good health.

The chain carries TRBV12-3 or TRBV12-4 and TRBJ2-1; TCRdb proposes TRBD2, but this gene call is untestable without DNA. The CDR3 length is 15 residues. The CDR3 is CASSPRGLAGNEQFF.

This chain links TRBV29-1 with TRBJ2-5; TCRdb returns TRBD1, unconfirmable since there is no DNA. Germline V gives CDR1 SQVTM, CDR2 ANQGSEA. This CDR3 is 12 amino acids long. CDR3 region: CSVVVGTETQYF.

The rearrangement uses TRBV20-1 and TRBJ2-4; TCRdb gives TRBD1 as the D gene, but with no DNA this cannot be confirmed. Germline CDR1 reads DFQATT; CDR2 reads SNEGSKA (reference sequence). There are 11 residues in the CDR3. This chain's CDR3 is CSAKFGTGLYF.

This chain connects TRBV11-2 to TRBJ2-1. The CDR3 runs to 12 residues. CDR1 and CDR2 (germline): SGHAT, FQNNGV. The chain's CDR3 is CASSYFPNEQFF.

The V gene is TRBV11-2, the J gene TRBJ2-1; absent DNA, TCRdb's TRBD2 call cannot be checked. Germline values: CDR1 SGHAT, CDR2 FQNNGV. The CDR3 loop spans 18 amino acids. CDR3 region: CASSSPVAGGNPWNEQFF.